This T cell receptor (beta chain) comes out of a study of blood T cell repertoires in COVID-19. CDR1 SGHDT and CDR2 YYEEEE come from the germline V gene. Trimming stripped 0 bases from V and 2 bases from J, with 8 bases between. The CDR3 is 14 amino acids. Profiling relied on immunoSEQ multiplex PCR, and the TCRdb table lists in-frame clones only, not all of them. Among about 250,000 clones listed, approximately 86% were seen once. The receptor's source is a woman in her fifties or sixties who had recovered from COVID-19. Sequenced input: peripheral blood. The chain couples TRBV5-6 to TRBJ1-2, with D possibly being TRBD1 (6 bases). In DNA form, the CDR3 reads TGTGCCAGCAGCTTGGGGCAGGGGAACTATGGCTACACCTTC. Amino acids: CASSLGQGNYGYTF.